Listed below are T cell receptor beta chains from one sample, sequenced in a study of Graves' ophthalmopathy and Graves' hyperthyroidism. TCRdb used MiXCR to reprocess the multiplex PCR reads, holding one entry per CDR3 protein. The sample has over a million distinct CDR3 sequences; about 36% are singletons. The sequenced material came from peripheral blood or thyroid tissue (not recorded which). The receptors come from an adult man with Graves' hyperthyroidism. Each CDR3 is given with its conserved first and last residue. D genes are given only for firm matches. The size entry is marked missing in some rows and otherwise reads once, few, many or a size class.

d_gene,v_gene,j_gene,abundance,CDR3aa,CDR3nt
.,TRBV12-3/TRBV12-4,TRBJ2-5,.,CASSLGEGGDGEIQYF,TGTGCCAGCAGTTTGGGGGAGGGGGGCGACGGGGAGATCCAGTACTTC
.,TRBV2,TRBJ2-6,.,CASSGIPSGANVLTF,TGTGCCAGCAGTGGTATTCCCTCTGGGGCCAACGTCCTGACTTTC
TRBD1,TRBV13,TRBJ1-6,.,CASSRQGINNSPLHF,TGTGCCAGCAGCAGACAGGGAATAAATAATTCACCCCTCCACTTT
.,TRBV10-3,TRBJ2-1,.,CATSDYMGGNEQFF,TGTGCCACCAGTGATTATATGGGGGGCAATGAGCAGTTCTTC
TRBD1,TRBV7-2,TRBJ1-2,.,CASSAKGQTGYTF,TGTGCCAGCAGCGCAAAGGGACAGACGGGCTACACCTTC
TRBD1,TRBV6-2/TRBV6-3,TRBJ2-5,.,CASTSLQGGYQETQYF,TGTGCCAGCACCTCATTACAGGGGGGATACCAAGAGACCCAGTACTTC
TRBD1,TRBV2,TRBJ2-3,.,CASRSDRGRTDTQYF,TGTGCCAGCAGGTCAGACAGGGGACGCACAGATACGCAGTATTTT
TRBD2,TRBV20-1,TRBJ2-5,.,CSADGFYGGDETQYF,TGCAGTGCCGACGGTTTTTACGGGGGGGACGAGACCCAGTACTTC
.,TRBV12-3/TRBV12-4,TRBJ2-7,many,CASTLGTSRHEQYF,TGTGCCAGCACCCTGGGGACTTCACGCCACGAGCAGTACTTC
.,TRBV2,TRBJ1-5,many,CASLRNSNQPQHF,TGTGCCAGCCTCAGGAATAGCAATCAGCCCCAGCATTTT
TRBD2,TRBV10-3,TRBJ2-5,few,CASSYDPTSGRAETQYF,TGTGCCAGCAGTTACGACCCAACTAGCGGGAGGGCCGAGACCCAGTACTTC
.,TRBV15,TRBJ1-2,many,CATSYQAGPNYGYTF,TGTGCCACCAGCTACCAAGCGGGTCCTAACTATGGCTACACCTTC
TRBD2,TRBV10-2,TRBJ2-7,few,CASSWGTSGRAEQYF,TGTGCCAGCAGTTGGGGGACTAGCGGGAGAGCCGAGCAGTACTTC
.,TRBV7-2,TRBJ2-5,few,CASSDLLAGGLETQYF,TGTGCCAGCAGCGACCTACTAGCTGGGGGTTTAGAGACCCAGTACTTC
.,TRBV10-3,TRBJ2-2,few,CAISVKTANTGELFF,TGTGCCATCAGTGTTAAGACAGCGAACACCGGGGAGCTGTTTTTT
.,TRBV12-3/TRBV12-4,TRBJ1-5,many,CASSPTNSNQPQHF,TGTGCCAGCTCACCGACAAATAGCAATCAGCCCCAGCATTTT
.,TRBV24-1,TRBJ2-7,many,CATSETTPAAQYF,TGTGCCACCAGTGAAACGACCCCGGCCGCCCAGTACTTC
TRBD1,TRBV6-6,TRBJ2-7,.,CASSRQGVAYEQYF,TGTGCCAGCAGTCGACAGGGAGTGGCCTACGAGCAGTACTTC
.,TRBV7-9,TRBJ1-6,few,CASSYRGGTPNSPLHF,TGTGCCAGCAGCTACCGGGGCGGGACACCGAATTCACCCCTCCACTTT
TRBD1,TRBV28,TRBJ2-7,few,CASSARDRGHEQYF,TGTGCCAGCAGTGCCCGGGACAGGGGCCACGAGCAGTACTTC
.,TRBV7-9,TRBJ2-7,many,CASSLPPLHARYEQYF,TGTGCCAGCAGCCTTCCCCCATTACATGCGCGCTACGAGCAGTACTTC
TRBD1,TRBV5-1,TRBJ2-2,few,CASSLGTGISLANTGELFF,TGCGCCAGCAGCTTGGGGACAGGGATATCCCTCGCGAACACCGGGGAGCTGTTTTTT
TRBD2,TRBV11-2,TRBJ2-7,few,CASSHQPGTSGGGRTYEQYF,TGTGCCAGCAGCCACCAACCCGGGACTAGCGGGGGGGGAAGGACCTACGAGCAGTACTTC
.,TRBV4-3,TRBJ2-6,many,CASSQVTSGANVLTF,TGCGCCAGCAGCCAAGTTACCTCTGGGGCCAACGTCCTGACTTTC
.,TRBV29-1,TRBJ1-1,many,CSVPGTYTEAFF,TGCAGCGTACCCGGGACTTATACTGAAGCTTTCTTT
.,TRBV7-2,TRBJ2-2,.,CASSAFTGMILRELFF,TGTGCCAGCAGCGCGTTTACAGGGATGATTCTACGGGAGCTGTTTTTT
.,TRBV12-3/TRBV12-4,TRBJ1-2,many,CASSLAGRVRHGYTF,TGTGCCAGCAGTTTAGCGGGTAGAGTACGCCATGGCTACACCTTC
.,TRBV7-7,TRBJ1-5,many,CASSAGPYQPQHF,TGTGCCAGCAGCGCAGGGCCCTATCAGCCCCAGCATTTT
.,TRBV29-1,TRBJ1-1,.,CSVGFGGTEAFF,TGCAGCGTCGGATTCGGAGGCACTGAAGCTTTCTTT
.,TRBV14,TRBJ2-6,many,CASSQEGNPFFGANVLTF,TGTGCCAGCAGCCAAGAGGGAAACCCCTTTTTCGGGGCCAACGTCCTGACTTTC
TRBD2,TRBV7-6,TRBJ2-2,many,CASSHSGTGTGELFF,TGTGCCAGCAGCCACAGCGGGACTGGGACCGGGGAGCTGTTTTTT
.,TRBV9,TRBJ2-5,.,CASSVAEGGRETQYF,TGTGCCAGCAGCGTAGCCGAGGGGGGCCGGGAGACCCAGTACTTC
.,TRBV6-5,TRBJ2-7,.,CASSLSGDKSYEQYF,TGTGCCAGCAGTTTAAGCGGAGACAAGTCCTACGAGCAGTACTTC
.,TRBV5-6,TRBJ1-1,many,CASTIGRRGTEAFF,TGTGCCAGCACTATTGGAAGGCGAGGCACTGAAGCTTTCTTT
TRBD1,TRBV12-3/TRBV12-4,TRBJ1-5,.,CASSEDRLRGPQHF,TGTGCCAGCAGCGAGGACAGGCTCCGTGGGCCCCAGCATTTT
.,TRBV7-2,TRBJ2-7,.,CASSSPPPGPTREQYF,TGTGCCAGCAGCTCACCTCCCCCGGGACCGACACGCGAGCAGTACTTC
.,TRBV12-3/TRBV12-4,TRBJ1-5,.,CASSLIGGAGQPQHF,TGTGCCAGCAGTTTAATTGGAGGGGCCGGTCAGCCCCAGCATTTT
.,TRBV6-5,TRBJ2-7,few,CASSHGSAHSYEQYF,TGTGCCAGCAGTCACGGTTCAGCCCACTCCTACGAGCAGTACTTC
TRBD1,TRBV25-1,TRBJ1-2,many,CASSEPGQGASGYTF,TGTGCCAGCAGTGAACCGGGACAGGGGGCTTCTGGCTACACCTTC
.,TRBV6-6,TRBJ2-7,.,CAFPPLSTYEHYF,TGTGCCTTCCCACCGCTTAGCACCTACGAGCACTACTTC
.,TRBV20-1,TRBJ2-2,many,CSAEGDLDLANTGELFF,TGCAGTGCTGAGGGGGACTTGGACCTCGCGAACACCGGGGAGCTGTTTTTT
.,TRBV10-3,TRBJ1-1,once,CAISSGTTNTGGTEAFF,TGTGCCATCAGTTCCGGGACCACCAACACCGGGGGCACTGAAGCTTTCTTT
TRBD1,TRBV29-1,TRBJ1-5,.,CSYGQGYQPQHF,TGCAGCTACGGACAGGGGTATCAGCCCCAGCATTTT
TRBD2,TRBV6-6,TRBJ2-5,few,CASSYSPQREGIETQYF,TGTGCCAGCAGTTACTCTCCCCAGCGGGAGGGCATCGAGACCCAGTACTTC
.,TRBV14,TRBJ1-2,.,CASSLGDSQRPDGYTF,TGTGCCAGCAGCCTAGGAGACAGCCAACGCCCTGATGGCTACACCTTC
.,TRBV10-3,TRBJ1-2,many,CAISEARSNGYTF,TGTGCCATCAGTGAGGCTCGTTCAAATGGCTACACCTTC
.,TRBV15,TRBJ2-3,few,CATSRDKRYTDTQYF,TGTGCCACCAGCAGAGATAAGCGCTACACAGATACGCAGTATTTT
.,TRBV10-3,TRBJ2-2,.,CAISGGTAGELFF,TGTGCCATCAGTGGAGGCACGGCCGGGGAGCTGTTTTTT
TRBD1,TRBV20-1,TRBJ1-5,few,CSARQGAPYQPQHF,TGCAGTGCTAGACAGGGGGCCCCCTATCAGCCCCAGCATTTT
TRBD1,TRBV20-1,TRBJ1-2,few,CSAKAGTGGYTF,TGCAGTGCAAAAGCGGGGACAGGCGGCTACACCTTC